This T cell receptor (beta chain) is drawn from a study of shared clonotypes between healthy human individuals. Generated by immunoSEQ multiplex PCR, the TCRdb table keeps only in-frame clones and is missing some. This sample has about 2 million clones, with about 95% found just once. As to this clone: Its antigen is currently unknown. The same CDR3 is also encoded by other DNA sequences in this sample.

Terminally differentiated effector memory CD45RA+ cells were left out of the naive CD8 fraction, which was CD45RO-negative and positively selected for CCR7. This CDR3 has 12 residues. The germline V gene encodes CDR1 SQVTM and CDR2 ANQGSEA. V was trimmed by 4 bases and J by 1 base, leaving 8 bases between them. Whole-study findings and limits: When naive CD4 clonotypes were compared across several donors, approximately 5% were shared. Expectations were that clonotype sharing among donors would be affected by sequencing depth. Blood alone was sampled, and tissue repertoires likely differ.

The sequence was obtained from a man aged 18-30 years in good health. The specimen sequenced was naive CD8+ T cells sorted from blood. This rearrangement joins TRBV29-1 to TRBJ2-7, with D possibly matching TRBD2 (5 bases). The CDR3 coding sequence is TGCAGCGTTGCCACTAGTTCCTACGAGCAGTACTTC. This gives the protein CSVATSSYEQYF.